This T cell receptor (beta chain) was recorded in a study of CD8+CD57+ T cells in acquired aplastic anemia. By flow cytometry, patients selected for sequencing had shown an expansion of CD8+CD57+ cells. The diagnosis in all patients was severe acquired aplastic anemia. The length of the CDR3 is 14 residues. Germline CDR1 is SGDLS and CDR2 is YYNGEE. The J segment lost 10 bases and the V segment lost 2 bases, leaving 6 bases of the junction unmatched. Genomic DNA, serving as template, underwent TCR beta VDJ and CDR3 profiling. TCRdb passed the reads through MiXCR, listing each CDR3 protein once. The sample consists of about 95,000 distinct CDR3 sequences, about 67% of them appearing once.

Sequenced sample: sorted CD4+, CD8+, or CD8+CD57+ T cells (not recorded which) from PBMCs. This clonotype was sampled from a human donor with aplastic anemia. V usage is TRBV9 and J usage is TRBJ1-6; TRBD1 matches at 7 bases. In DNA form, the CDR3 reads TGTGCCAGCAGCGTCACAGGGGCGAACTCACCCCTCCACTTT. Its protein is CASSVTGANSPLHF.